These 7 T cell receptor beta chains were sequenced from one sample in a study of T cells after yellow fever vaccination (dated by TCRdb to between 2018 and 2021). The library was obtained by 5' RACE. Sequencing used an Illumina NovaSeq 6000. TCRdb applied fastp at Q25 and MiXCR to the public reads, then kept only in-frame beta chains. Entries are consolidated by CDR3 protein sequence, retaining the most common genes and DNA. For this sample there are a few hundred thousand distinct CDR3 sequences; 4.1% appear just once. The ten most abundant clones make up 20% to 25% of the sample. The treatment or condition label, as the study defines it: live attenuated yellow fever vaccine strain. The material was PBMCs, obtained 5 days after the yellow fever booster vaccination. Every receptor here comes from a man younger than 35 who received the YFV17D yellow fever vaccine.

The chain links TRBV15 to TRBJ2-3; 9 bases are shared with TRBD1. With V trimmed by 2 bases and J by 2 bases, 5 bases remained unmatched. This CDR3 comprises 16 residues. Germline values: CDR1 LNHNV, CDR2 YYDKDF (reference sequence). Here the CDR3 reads CATSRLGDRVTDTQYF. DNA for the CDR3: TGTGCCACCAGCAGACTAGGGGACAGGGTCACAGATACGCAGTATTTT.

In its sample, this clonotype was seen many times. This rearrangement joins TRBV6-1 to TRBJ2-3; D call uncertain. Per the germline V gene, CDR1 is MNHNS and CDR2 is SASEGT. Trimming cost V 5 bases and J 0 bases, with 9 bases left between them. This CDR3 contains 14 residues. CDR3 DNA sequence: TGTGCCAGCAGTAGATCAACCAGCACAGATACGCAGTATTTT. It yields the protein CASSRSTSTDTQYF.

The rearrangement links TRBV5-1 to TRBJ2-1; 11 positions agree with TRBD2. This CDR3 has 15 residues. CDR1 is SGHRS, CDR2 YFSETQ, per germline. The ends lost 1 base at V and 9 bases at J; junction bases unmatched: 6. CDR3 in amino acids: CASSLTSGGQGEQFF. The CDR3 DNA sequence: TGCGCCAGCAGCTTGACTAGCGGGGGCCAAGGTGAGCAGTTCTTC.

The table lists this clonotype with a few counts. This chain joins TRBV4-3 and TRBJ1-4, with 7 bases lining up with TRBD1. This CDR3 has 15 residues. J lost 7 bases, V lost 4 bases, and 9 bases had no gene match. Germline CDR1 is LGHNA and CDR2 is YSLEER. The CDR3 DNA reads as TGCGCCAGCAGCCGAATCCCGGGACAGAGTGAAAAACTGTTTTTT. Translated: CASSRIPGQSEKLFF.

CDR3 protein: CSAETSGGSTDTQYF. The CDR3 DNA follows: TGCAGTGCCGAGACTAGCGGGGGGAGCACAGATACGCAGTATTTT. The V gene is TRBV20-1, the J gene TRBJ2-3, with 13 nucleotides matching TRBD2. This CDR3 is 15 amino acids long. V lost 6 bases, J lost 0 bases, and 3 bases stayed unmatched. Germline assignment: CDR1 DFQATT and CDR2 SNEGSKA (reference sequence).

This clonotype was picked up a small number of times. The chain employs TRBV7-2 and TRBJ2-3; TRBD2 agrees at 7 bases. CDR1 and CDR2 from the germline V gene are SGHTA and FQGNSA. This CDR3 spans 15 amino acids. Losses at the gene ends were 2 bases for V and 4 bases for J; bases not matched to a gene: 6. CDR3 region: CASSLSASGADTQYF. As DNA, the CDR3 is TGTGCCAGCAGCTTATCGGCTAGCGGTGCAGATACGCAGTATTTT.

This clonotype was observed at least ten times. CDR3 region: CASIPEAGYTGELFF. The DNA of the CDR3 is TGTGCCAGCATCCCGGAGGCAGGTTACACCGGGGAGCTGTTTTTT. V gene TRBV6-5 combines with J gene TRBJ2-2; possible D gene TRBD2, 5 bases. The CDR3 is 15 amino acids. Trimming took off 7 bases at V and 3 bases at J, with 15 bases between the two ends. The V gene's germline CDR1 is MNHEY and CDR2 SVGAGI.